Shown below are 22 T cell receptor beta chains from a single sample sequenced in a study of spatial heterogeneity in lung cancer. Time point of the sample: sample taken at primary tumor resection. No antigen has been assigned to these receptors. TCRdb reprocessed the 5' RACE reads with MiXCR, giving one entry per CDR3 protein. Altogether more than 15,000 distinct CDR3 sequences are present, about 6% being singletons, with the ten largest covering around 3.7%. Whole-study findings and limits: Mutation tallies in tumors tracked expanded intratumoral alpha and beta TCR counts.

The source material was lung tumor tissue, sampled at surgery. These receptors all come from a female donor with early-stage non-small cell lung cancer.

This clonotype showed up many times. The chain recombines TRBV20-1 with TRBJ1-2, with 7 bases fitting TRBD1. Germline CDR1 reads DFQATT; CDR2 reads SNEGSKA (reference sequence). This CDR3 has 15 amino acids. Unmatched junction bases numbered 4, after V lost 0 bases and J lost 0 bases. CDR3 in amino acids: CSARDGTAANYGYTF. The CDR3 bases are TGCAGTGCTAGAGATGGGACAGCTGCTAACTATGGCTACACCTTC.

This clonotype was detected many times. The chain is built from TRBV3-1 and TRBJ1-5; the match to TRBD1 covers 7 bases. Germline V lookup: CDR1 LGHDT, CDR2 YNNKEL (reference sequence). The length of the CDR3 is 14 residues. The J segment lost 2 bases and the V segment lost 4 bases, leaving 2 bases of the junction unmatched. The CDR3 sequence is CASSRGTGNQPQHF. The CDR3 region has the DNA TGTGCCAGCAGCCGCGGGACAGGCAATCAGCCCCAGCATTTT.

This clonotype has ten or more counts. The J gene is TRBJ2-3, the V gene TRBV7-2; D remains unclear. CDR1 is SGHTA, CDR2 FQGNSA, per germline. V lost 3 bases and J 7 bases, leaving 8 bases between the germline ends. The CDR3 spans 12 residues. CDR3 amino acids: CASSFDGYTQYF. CDR3 coding DNA: TGTGCCAGCAGCTTCGACGGATATACGCAGTATTTT.

This clonotype has at least ten counts. V gene TRBV2 combines with J gene TRBJ2-7; D ambiguous. Germline-derived CDR1 and CDR2 are SNHLY and FYNNEI. The CDR3 has 15 residues. V dropped 3 bases and J dropped 0 bases, with 12 bases sitting between them. CDR3 nucleotide sequence: TGTGCCAGCAGTGATGGCAGATCCACCTCCTACGAGCAGTACTTC. Amino acids: CASSDGRSTSYEQYF.

This clonotype was seen repeatedly, ten times or more. This chain uses TRBV29-1 with TRBJ1-5; TRBD1 agrees at 11 bases. The CDR3 extends over 12 amino acids. Germline V CDR1 and CDR2: SQVTM, ANQGSEA. V was pared by 6 bases and J by 6 bases, with 1 base of the junction left unmatched. In DNA, the CDR3 is TGCAGCGTCGGGACAGGGGGTCAGCCCCAGCATTTT. It encodes CSVGTGGQPQHF.

This clonotype was found many times. The J gene is TRBJ2-5, the V gene TRBV4-3; D might be TRBD1 (6 bases). Germline-derived CDR1 and CDR2 are LGHNA and YSLEER. The CDR3 loop spans 16 amino acids. Trimming removed 1 base from V and 1 base from J, with 13 bases in between. CDR3 sequence (DNA): TGCGCCAGCAGCCAAGTCAGGGGCCTATTCCAAGAGACCCAGTACTTC. It specifies CASSQVRGLFQETQYF.

This clonotype appeared many times. The rearrangement joins TRBV6-5 to TRBJ1-2; D may be TRBD1 (6 bases). Germline V gene data show CDR1 as MNHEY and CDR2 as SVGAGI. Trimming stripped 6 bases from V and 9 bases from J, with 17 bases between. The CDR3 is made up of 13 amino acids. The CDR3 here is CASSPTGRISYTF. The CDR3 region has the DNA TGTGCCAGCAGCCCCACAGGGCGTATTAGCTACACCTTC.

J is TRBJ2-1 and V is TRBV13, with TRBD1 matching over 8 bases. Germline V gives CDR1 PRHDT, CDR2 FYEKMQ (reference sequence). The CDR3 runs 16 residues. The trim removed 9 bases at V and 1 base at J, leaving 11 bases unmatched. The CDR3 sequence is CARGLVRGQSYNEQFF. For the CDR3, the DNA is TGTGCCAGAGGTTTAGTCAGGGGGCAATCCTACAATGAGCAGTTCTTC.

This clonotype was detected only once. The chain links TRBV6-1 to TRBJ1-2; TRBD1 agrees at 10 bases. The CDR3 spans 14 residues. Germline-derived CDR1 and CDR2 are MNHNS and SASEGT. V dropped 4 bases and J dropped 7; count of bases not matched to a gene: 6. This CDR3 is CASSGGTGVSGYTF. DNA for the CDR3: TGTGCCAGCAGTGGAGGGACAGGGGTATCTGGCTACACCTTC.

This clonotype has a count of ten or more. A read error may account for a junction end that differs from germline. The CDR3 bases are TGTGCCAGCAGCCGGAGAAAAGGGACTGTCGACTTC. Protein: CASSRRKGTVDF. This chain joins TRBV7-9 and TRBJ2-7; TRBD2 is a possible D gene (6 bases). The CDR3 runs to 12 residues. Germline lookup yields CDR1 SEHNR and CDR2 FQNEAQ (reference sequence).

V gene TRBV6-5 combines with J gene TRBJ1-1, with D possibly being TRBD1 (6 bases). Germline V gene data show CDR1 as MNHEY and CDR2 as SVGAGI. Between the trimmed V and J ends, which lost 5 bases and 1 base, there was a span of 11 bases. The CDR3 is 14 residues long. CDR3 amino acids: CASSLQGENTEAFF. CDR3 nucleotide sequence: TGTGCCAGCAGTCTACAGGGAGAGAACACTGAAGCTTTCTTT.

This clonotype was counted ten times or more. The CDR3 loop reads CASSPQRGETQYF. CDR3 nucleotides: TGTGCCAGCAGCCCCCAGAGGGGGGAGACCCAGTACTTC. The chain employs TRBV7-2 and TRBJ2-5, with a tentative D call TRBD1 (6 bases). The CDR3 is made up of 13 amino acids. In germline, CDR1 is SGHTA, CDR2 FQGNSA. Between the trimmed V and J ends, which lost 5 bases and 5 bases, there was a span of 12 bases.

This clonotype was detected ten times or more. This chain joins TRBV9 and TRBJ1-1, with TRBD1 identical over 11 bases. J gave up 0 bases and V 3 bases, and 7 bases lay outside the gene matches. CDR1 is SGDLS, CDR2 YYNGEE, per germline. The CDR3 runs 17 residues. CDR3: CASSAVPGQGVNTEAFF. The CDR3 DNA reads as TGTGCCAGCAGCGCCGTCCCGGGACAGGGGGTGAACACTGAAGCTTTCTTT.

This clonotype has at least ten counts. CDR3 in amino acids: CASSRVGGRATQYF. In DNA, the CDR3 is TGTGCCAGCAGCCGGGTGGGCGGCAGGGCGACCCAGTACTTC. V usage is TRBV7-3 and J usage is TRBJ2-5; tentatively, D is TRBD1 (5 bases). V was trimmed by 5 bases and J by 7 bases, leaving 17 bases between them. CDR3 size: 14 residues. Germline V gene data show CDR1 as SGHTA and CDR2 as FQGTGA.

In its sample, this clonotype was seen many times. J is TRBJ2-2 and V is TRBV10-2; TRBD2 matches at 14 bases. The length of the CDR3 is 15 residues. The V gene end was trimmed by 7 bases and the J gene end by 6 bases; junction bases not matched to a gene: 4. The germline V gene has CDR1 WSHSY and CDR2 SAAADI. CDR3 sequence: CASTKTSGRAGELFF. CDR3 in DNA: TGCGCCAGCACCAAGACTAGCGGGAGGGCCGGGGAGCTGTTTTTT.

This clonotype has a count of ten or more. The V and J genes are TRBV10-1 and TRBJ2-3; 9 nucleotides match TRBD2. V shed 1 base, J shed 6 bases, and the junction held 11 bases outside the gene matches. Germline CDR1 reads WNHNN; CDR2 reads SYGVQD (reference sequence). The CDR3 length is 17 residues. The CDR3 loop is CASSEWNSGRNVDTQYF. CDR3 in DNA: TGCGCCAGCAGTGAGTGGAACAGCGGGAGGAATGTCGATACGCAGTATTTT.

This clonotype was seen repeatedly, ten times or more. The genes are TRBV5-1 and TRBJ2-7; TRBD1 or TRBD2 may be the D gene (6 bases each). Germline CDR1 reads SGHRS; CDR2 reads YFSETQ. This CDR3 is 15 amino acids long. The V gene lost 4 bases and the J gene lost 5 bases, with 19 bases spanning the gap. The CDR3 is CASSRSGTAGDEQYF. The CDR3 region has the DNA TGCGCCAGCAGCCGCTCCGGGACTGCAGGGGACGAGCAGTACTTC.

This clonotype occurred many times. The chain employs TRBV7-2 and TRBJ2-1; the D gene is possibly TRBD2 (6 bases). Germline V gene lookup returns CDR1 SGHTA and CDR2 FQGNSA. The length of the CDR3 is 14 residues. Between the trimmed V and J ends, which lost 4 bases and 6 bases, there was a span of 13 bases. CDR3: CASSSRLGSNEQFF. Here the CDR3 DNA reads TGTGCCAGCAGCTCAAGACTAGGTTCCAATGAGCAGTTCTTC. Filled out from reference TRBV7-2 and TRBJ2-1, the complete variable domain reads GAGVSQSPSNKVTEKGKDVELRCDPISGHTALYWYRQSLGQGLEFLIYFQGNSAPDKSGLPSDRFSAERTGGSVSTLTIQRTQQEDSAVYLCASSSRLGSNEQFFGPGTRLTVL.

Relative to its sample, this clonotype is medium-sized. This chain links TRBV20-1 with TRBJ2-4, with a possible D match to TRBD1 (6 bases). CDR1 and CDR2 from the germline V gene are DFQATT and SNEGSKA (reference sequence). With 3 bases removed from V and 7 bases from J, the gap between germline ends came to 19 bases. The CDR3 is made up of 15 amino acids. CDR3 protein: CSASPSRDMANIQYF. CDR3 DNA sequence: TGCAGTGCTAGCCCAAGCCGGGACATGGCGAACATTCAGTACTTC.

This clonotype was seen ten or more times. This chain links TRBV28 with TRBJ1-5, with D hard to call. Per germline, CDR1 MDHEN and CDR2 SYDVKM. Trimming removed 6 bases from V and 11 bases from J, with 11 bases in between. The CDR3 runs 11 residues. The DNA for the CDR3 is TGTGCCAGCAGCATAAGAGGAGCCCAGCATTTT. Its protein is CASSIRGAQHF.

By sample share, this clonotype is medium-sized. This chain joins TRBV7-2 and TRBJ2-5; D unclear. This CDR3 spans 13 amino acids. Germline values: CDR1 SGHTA, CDR2 FQGNSA. V gave up 0 bases and J gave up 3 bases, with 5 bases separating them. CDR3 region: CASSLARKETQYF. CDR3 in DNA: TGTGCCAGCAGCTTAGCGCGAAAAGAGACCCAGTACTTC.

This clonotype was recorded at least ten times. The J gene is TRBJ2-3, the V gene TRBV10-1; TRBD1 is a possible D gene (7 bases). There are 15 residues in the CDR3. CDR1 is WNHNN and CDR2 is SYGVQD in the germline V gene (reference sequence). Trimming left V 3 bases short and J 4 bases short, with 14 bases between. The CDR3: CASSDTGEDADTQYF. The CDR3 DNA reads as TGCGCCAGCAGTGACACAGGGGAGGACGCAGATACGCAGTATTTT.